Only a few counts were recorded for the clone carrying this T cell receptor (beta chain). The PCR contained 60 Vbeta and 13 Jbeta primers. Method: immunoSEQ multiplex PCR; TCRdb's copy keeps in-frame clones and lacks some. The sample contains approximately 100,000 clones, just under 70% of which appear only once. These data are taken from a study of cytomegalovirus exposure and HLA in healthy donors. V lost 5 bases and J 7 bases, leaving 15 bases between the germline ends. Per germline, CDR1 MNHEY and CDR2 SVGAGI. This CDR3 comprises 14 residues. Sequenced input: PBMCs. The source is a woman in her 70s in good health and CMV-seropositive. The rearrangement uses TRBV6-5 and TRBJ2-1, with D possibly being TRBD1 (6 bases). The CDR3 spells CASSRAGTRNEQFF. The CDR3, as DNA: TGTGCCAGCAGTAGGGCCGGGACAAGAAATGAGCAGTTCTTC.